The rows below give T cell receptor beta chains drawn from one sample of a study of early T cells in non-severe SARS-CoV-2 infection. Each CDR3 protein gets one entry after TCRdb re-called the 5' RACE reads with MiXCR. The data show fewer than 85,000 distinct CDR3 sequences, approximately 11% seen once. This specimen was whole blood, taken at baseline. The receptors stem from an adult who was a healthcare worker with PCR-confirmed SARS-CoV-2 infection or an uninfected control (not recorded which). CDR3s include the opening cysteine and the closing phenylalanine or tryptophan. Fields, in order: J gene, D gene, clone size, V gene, CDR3 protein, CDR3 DNA. A D gene is named only where the DNA matches it firmly. Where a row states a size, it is once, few, many or the class of an expanded clone; other rows omit it.

TRBJ1-2 | TRBD1 | few | TRBV5-4 | CASSGGGQTSIYTF | TGTGCCAGCAGCGGGGGGGGACAGACCAGTATTTACACCTTC
TRBJ2-3 | NA | NA | TRBV6-5 | CASSRLDTQYF | TGTGCCAGCAGTCGACTTGATACGCAGTATTTT
TRBJ2-2 | NA | NA | TRBV7-2 | CASSLSGPAGRGELFF | TGTGCCAGCAGCTTGTCCGGGCCGGCCGGGCGCGGGGAGCTGTTTTTT
TRBJ1-3 | NA | few | TRBV5-1 | CASSKNPSTANSGNTIYF | TGCGCCAGCAGCAAAAACCCGTCGACAGCAAACTCTGGAAACACCATATATTTT
TRBJ1-6 | TRBD1 | NA | TRBV11-2 | CASSFETGTNSPLHF | TGTGCCAGCAGCTTCGAGACAGGGACCAATTCACCCCTCCACTTT
TRBJ1-6 | NA | few | TRBV5-1 | CASSQGQNSPLHF | TGCGCCAGCAGCCAGGGACAAAATTCACCCCTCCACTTT
TRBJ2-1 | TRBD2 | many | TRBV29-1 | CSVERGLAGNEQFF | TGCAGCGTTGAACGAGGACTAGCGGGGAATGAGCAGTTCTTC
TRBJ1-6 | NA | NA | TRBV5-1 | CASSISKDNNSPLHF | TGCGCCAGCAGCATCTCGAAGGATAATAATTCACCCCTCCACTTT
TRBJ1-1 | NA | NA | TRBV27 | CASHRALNTEAFF | TGTGCCAGCCACAGGGCCTTGAACACTGAAGCTTTCTTT
TRBJ2-1 | NA | few | TRBV9 | CASSVMGQGLTGAEQFF | TGTGCCAGCAGCGTAATGGGGCAGGGACTGACGGGCGCTGAGCAGTTCTTC
TRBJ1-6 | NA | few | TRBV6-6 | CASSYSNRISGGRTNSPLHF | TGTGCCAGCAGTTACTCGAACAGGATTTCAGGTGGACGGACTAATTCACCCCTCCACTTT
TRBJ1-3 | NA | NA | TRBV6-5 | CASSYGGPTGNTIYF | TGTGCCAGCAGTTACGGGGGGCCCACTGGAAACACCATATATTTT
TRBJ1-3 | NA | NA | TRBV3-1 | CASSQDEARGTIYF | TGTGCCAGCAGCCAAGATGAAGCTAGAGGCACCATATATTTT
TRBJ2-5 | TRBD2 | medium-sized | TRBV4-1 | CASSSRLAETQYF | TGCGCCAGCAGTTCTCGACTAGCGGAGACCCAGTACTTC
TRBJ2-3 | TRBD2 | NA | TRBV10-3 | CAISTVAGATDTQYF | TGTGCCATCAGTACGGTAGCGGGGGCCACAGATACGCAGTATTTT
TRBJ2-5 | TRBD1 | many | TRBV7-2 | CASSPSTGIKTQYF | TGTGCCAGCAGCCCCTCGACAGGGATTAAGACCCAGTACTTC
TRBJ1-2 | TRBD1 | many | TRBV20-1 | CSATDRENYGYTF | TGCAGTGCTACAGACAGGGAGAACTATGGCTACACCTTC